The 5 T cell receptor beta chains below come from one sample, sequenced in a study of blood T cell repertoires in COVID-19. The table came from immunoSEQ multiplex PCR; TCRdb's copy has only in-frame clones and leaves some out. The sample has about 160,000 clones; more than 65% are singletons. Sequencing input: PBMCs or T cells enriched from blood (not recorded which). The receptors stem from a man in his sixties who had recovered from COVID-19.

This chain joins TRBV9 and TRBJ1-2, with D possibly matching TRBD1 (5 bases). CDR1 is SGDLS, CDR2 YYNGEE, per germline. The CDR3 runs 15 residues. V dropped 0 bases and J dropped 2 bases, with 11 bases sitting between them. CDR3 amino acids: CASSVGLGGNYGYTF. Written as DNA, the CDR3 is TGTGCCAGCAGCGTAGGATTGGGGGGGAACTATGGCTACACCTTC.

This clone appeared a single time. The CDR3 nucleotides are TGTGCCAGCAGTTCCCCCGTAGCGGGAGGGCCATACGAGCAGTACTTC. Amino acids: CASSSPVAGGPYEQYF. The V and J genes are TRBV28 and TRBJ2-7; TRBD2 aligns across 11 bases. The germline V gene encodes CDR1 MDHEN and CDR2 SYDVKM. The CDR3 loop spans 16 amino acids. The trim removed 4 bases at V and 4 bases at J, leaving 9 bases unmatched.

V gene TRBV20-1 combines with J gene TRBJ2-1, with 12 bases matching TRBD2. With V trimmed by 3 bases and J by 8 bases, 2 bases remained unmatched. The CDR3 length is 13 residues. Germline V gene sequence: CDR1 DFQATT, CDR2 SNEGSKA (reference sequence). Here the CDR3 reads CSASRLAGDEQFF. The CDR3 nucleotides are TGCAGTGCTAGTAGACTAGCGGGAGATGAGCAGTTCTTC.

The rearrangement joins TRBV25-1 to TRBJ2-1; D might be TRBD1 (5 bases). The V gene lost 3 bases and the J gene lost 5 bases, with 8 bases spanning the gap. Germline values: CDR1 MGHDK, CDR2 SYGVNS. This CDR3 contains 13 residues. CDR3 sequence: CASSDLGDNEQFF. The CDR3 coding sequence is TGTGCCAGCAGTGACCTAGGGGACAATGAGCAGTTCTTC.

J is TRBJ2-1 and V is TRBV2; 16 positions agree with TRBD2. V dropped 6 bases and J dropped 5; count of bases not matched to a gene: 10. Per germline, CDR1 SNHLY and CDR2 FYNNEI. This CDR3 has 18 amino acids. CDR3 sequence reads: CASRGTSGRGTHDNEQFF. In DNA, the CDR3 is TGTGCCAGCAGAGGGACTAGCGGGAGGGGAACCCACGACAATGAGCAGTTCTTC.